Listed below are T cell receptor beta chains from one sample, sequenced in a study of T cell responses to AZD1222 COVID-19 vaccine. The repertoire was sequenced with immunoSEQ multiplex PCR; TCRdb's copy has only in-frame clones and lacks some. The data contain some 130,000 clones, 85% to 95% of them seen just once; the ten biggest clones take up roughly 7%. The source material was peripheral blood, sampled 28 days after the second AZD1222 dose. The receptors stem from an adult who received the AZD1222 COVID-19 vaccine. The CDR3 runs from the conserved cysteine through the conserved F or W.

CDR3aa: CASFGLRVHYGYTF; v_gene: TRBV30
CDR3aa: CASSLLDSQETQYF; v_gene: TRBV27
CDR3aa: CATSVPEVSYSYEQYF; v_gene: TRBV24-1
CDR3aa: CASSPGGGLFNTQYF; v_gene: TRBV27
CDR3aa: CAWSSGSMSQHF; v_gene: TRBV30
CDR3aa: CASSQQGTEAFF; v_gene: TRBV7-9
CDR3aa: CASSLNRAYNEQFF; v_gene: TRBV3-1/TRBV3-2
CDR3aa: CASREGTSGYTF; v_gene: TRBV27
CDR3aa: CASSLPGQGAPFDGYTF; v_gene: TRBV7-9
CDR3aa: CASSPYRSSYGYTF; v_gene: TRBV28
CDR3aa: CASSDQGAGNTIYF; v_gene: TRBV2
CDR3aa: CASSEKMNTEAFF; v_gene: TRBV6-1
CDR3aa: CASSQEGSYEQFF; v_gene: TRBV5-1
CDR3aa: CASSLQTGRETQYF; v_gene: TRBV11-3
CDR3aa: CASGDRGEQYF; v_gene: TRBV2
CDR3aa: CASSLVGDNEQFF; v_gene: TRBV7-9
CDR3aa: CASSLASGIGFEAFF; v_gene: TRBV7-2
CDR3aa: CASSTRGTGFNEQFF; v_gene: TRBV21-1
CDR3aa: CASSDSQGGGYTF; v_gene: TRBV6-4
CDR3aa: CASSLNGVGDTQYF; v_gene: TRBV7-9
CDR3aa: CASSYSGSSGNTIYF; v_gene: TRBV6-6
CDR3aa: CASSLRDILYGYTF; v_gene: TRBV28
CDR3aa: CASSLGGTRNQPQHF; v_gene: TRBV7-2
CDR3aa: CATERGSPLSVAFF; v_gene: TRBV10-2
CDR3aa: CSARDSEGYTF; v_gene: TRBV29-1
CDR3aa: CASSLASGSPDDTQYF; v_gene: TRBV7-9
CDR3aa: CATSRDNVGAYGYTF; v_gene: TRBV15
CDR3aa: CASSQDWRGSYNSPLHF; v_gene: TRBV4-1
CDR3aa: CASSQINNEQFF; v_gene: TRBV6-5
CDR3aa: CASSFRGQSIGYTF; v_gene: TRBV7-9
CDR3aa: CASSFTGGTEGYTF; v_gene: TRBV7-9
CDR3aa: CASSRAETNTGELFF; v_gene: TRBV7-9
CDR3aa: CASSQHTGELFF; v_gene: TRBV3-1/TRBV3-2
CDR3aa: CATSDRGGYTF; v_gene: TRBV24-1
CDR3aa: CASSRLAGAYNEQFF; v_gene: TRBV6-6
CDR3aa: CASSSGQTGELFF; v_gene: TRBV5-1
CDR3aa: CASSGPDRVAHEQYF; v_gene: TRBV6-2/TRBV6-3
CDR3aa: CASSLLTGEGLHF; v_gene: TRBV16
CDR3aa: CASSPGQSTGELFF; v_gene: TRBV5-1
CDR3aa: CASSIGSGGEETQYF; v_gene: TRBV19
CDR3aa: CASSLASYGYTF; v_gene: TRBV5-4
CDR3aa: CASSQQGITEAFF; v_gene: TRBV3-1/TRBV3-2
CDR3aa: CASSSHPDRGEAFF; v_gene: TRBV5-1
CDR3aa: CASSPRGEDTGELFF; v_gene: TRBV6-4
CDR3aa: CASSLVGGPLHF; v_gene: TRBV7-2
CDR3aa: CASSRDGTNYGYTF; v_gene: TRBV6-5
CDR3aa: CASRHGNTEAFF; v_gene: TRBV19
CDR3aa: CASSDTEAQETQYF; v_gene: TRBV6-6
CDR3aa: CASSQGSGTIYF; v_gene: TRBV12-3/TRBV12-4
CDR3aa: CASSPQGSADTQYF; v_gene: TRBV13